The rows below give T cell receptor beta chains drawn from one sample of a study of CD8 T cells in ankylosing spondylitis. TCRdb reprocessed the 5' RACE reads with MiXCR, giving one entry per CDR3 protein. Here the sample spans 200,000 to 250,000 distinct CDR3 sequences, around 16% being singletons. The sequenced material came from blood, either unsorted or a sorted T cell fraction (not recorded which). Receptors originate from a male donor with ankylosing spondylitis. The CDR3 runs from the conserved cysteine through the conserved F or W. The D gene is left open where the match is weak. Rows give clone size only sometimes, using once, few, many, or a class for an expanded clone.

size: NA
J: TRBJ1-1
D: NA
V: TRBV12-3/TRBV12-4
DNA: TGTGCCAGCAGTCCTCTAGAGAGGAGGACCGGGGGGGTCGGGGACACTGAAGCTTTCTTT
CDR3: CASSPLERRTGGVGDTEAFF

size: many
J: TRBJ2-1
D: TRBD2
V: TRBV7-9
DNA: TGTGCCAGCAGCTCCAGACTAGCGGGGCCTAATGATGAGCAGTTCTTC
CDR3: CASSSRLAGPNDEQFF

size: NA
J: TRBJ2-1
D: NA
V: TRBV5-1
DNA: TGCGCCAGCAGCTTTACAGGTTCCTTCTCCTACAATGAGCAGTTCTTC
CDR3: CASSFTGSFSYNEQFF

size: NA
J: TRBJ1-5
D: NA
V: TRBV4-3
DNA: TGCGCCAGCAGCCAAGATTTGGGGGCGATAGGCAATCAGCCCCAGCATTTT
CDR3: CASSQDLGAIGNQPQHF

size: NA
J: TRBJ1-1
D: NA
V: TRBV7-6
DNA: TGTGCCAGCAGCTTAGTAGCTGGGGCGGACGCTGAAGCTTTCTTT
CDR3: CASSLVAGADAEAFF

size: few
J: TRBJ2-7
D: TRBD2
V: TRBV7-2
DNA: TGTGCCAGCAGCCCACTAATCGGGACTAGCGGGAGCGAGCAGTACTTC
CDR3: CASSPLIGTSGSEQYF

size: NA
J: TRBJ1-2
D: NA
V: TRBV20-1
DNA: TGCAGTGCTAGAGACGACGGGTCCTATGGCTACACCTTC
CDR3: CSARDDGSYGYTF

size: few
J: TRBJ1-1
D: NA
V: TRBV3-1
DNA: TGTGCCAGCAGCCAATTCCCCGGGTCGGACACTGAAGCTTTCTTT
CDR3: CASSQFPGSDTEAFF

size: few
J: TRBJ2-7
D: NA
V: TRBV4-2
DNA: TGTGCCAGCAGCCAAACTGTAAAGAACGGCGAGCAGTACTTC
CDR3: CASSQTVKNGEQYF

size: many
J: TRBJ2-5
D: TRBD2
V: TRBV29-1
DNA: TGCAGCGTTGCCCCTGGGCTAGCGGGGGGGCCTGAAGAGACCCAGTACTTC
CDR3: CSVAPGLAGGPEETQYF

size: NA
J: TRBJ2-3
D: NA
V: TRBV27
DNA: TGTGCCAGCAGTTTAACTAGCTCTGTCACAGATACGCAGTATTTT
CDR3: CASSLTSSVTDTQYF

size: once
J: TRBJ1-5
D: NA
V: TRBV6-1
DNA: TGTGCCAGCTCCTTCGGCGAAAGCAATCAGCCCCAGCATTTT
CDR3: CASSFGESNQPQHF

size: NA
J: TRBJ1-2
D: TRBD1
V: TRBV4-3
DNA: TGCGCCAGCAGCCAAGAGAGGACAGGGCACTATGGCTACACCTTC
CDR3: CASSQERTGHYGYTF

size: NA
J: TRBJ2-7
D: NA
V: TRBV4-1
DNA: TGCGCCAGCAGCCAAGAGTTGCGGGATTTCTACGAGCAGTACTTC
CDR3: CASSQELRDFYEQYF

size: few
J: TRBJ1-4
D: NA
V: TRBV7-9
DNA: TGTGCCAGCAGCTTAGCCGGGGGTATGAATGAAAAACTGTTTTTT
CDR3: CASSLAGGMNEKLFF

size: NA
J: TRBJ2-5
D: NA
V: TRBV6-2/TRBV6-3
DNA: TGTGCCAGCAGTTCATACAGTTCCCTCGAAGAGACCCAGTACTTC
CDR3: CASSSYSSLEETQYF

size: NA
J: TRBJ2-7
D: NA
V: TRBV12-3/TRBV12-4
DNA: TGTGCCAGCAGTTCGGGCCGAGATGAGCAGTACTTC
CDR3: CASSSGRDEQYF

size: few
J: TRBJ2-7
D: TRBD2
V: TRBV20-1
DNA: TGCAGTGCTAGGGGGCGGGACTATAGCTACGAGCAGTACTTC
CDR3: CSARGRDYSYEQYF

size: NA
J: TRBJ2-6
D: TRBD2
V: TRBV27
DNA: TGTGCCAGCAGTACCCGGGAGGCTGGGGCCAACGTCCTGACTTTC
CDR3: CASSTREAGANVLTF

size: few
J: TRBJ2-1
D: NA
V: TRBV27
DNA: TGTGCCAGCAGTTTATCTATTGGAGGGAATGAGCAGTTCTTC
CDR3: CASSLSIGGNEQFF